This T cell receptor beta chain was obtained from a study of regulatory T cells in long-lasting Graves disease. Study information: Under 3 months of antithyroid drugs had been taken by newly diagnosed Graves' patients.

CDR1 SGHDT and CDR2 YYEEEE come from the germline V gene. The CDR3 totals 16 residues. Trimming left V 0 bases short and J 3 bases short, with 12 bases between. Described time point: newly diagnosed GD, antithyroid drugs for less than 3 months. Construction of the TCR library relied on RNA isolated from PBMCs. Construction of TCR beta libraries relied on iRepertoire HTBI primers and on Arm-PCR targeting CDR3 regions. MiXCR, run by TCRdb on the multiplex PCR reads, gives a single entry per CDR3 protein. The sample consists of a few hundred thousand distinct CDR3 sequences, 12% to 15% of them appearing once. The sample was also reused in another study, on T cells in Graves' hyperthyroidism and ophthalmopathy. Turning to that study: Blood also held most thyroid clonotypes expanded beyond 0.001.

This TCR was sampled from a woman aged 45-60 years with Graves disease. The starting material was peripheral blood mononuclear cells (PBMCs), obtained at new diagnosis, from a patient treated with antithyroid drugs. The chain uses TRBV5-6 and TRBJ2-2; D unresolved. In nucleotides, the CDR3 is TGTGCCAGCAGCTTGGCCTGGCGGAGAGACACCGGGGAGCTGTTTTTT. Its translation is CASSLAWRRDTGELFF.